The 30 T cell receptor beta chains reported below all come from one sample, sequenced in a study of OX40 agonist ivuxolimab in advanced cancers. Here immunoSEQ multiplex PCR was the method, and the copy in TCRdb shows in-frame clones only, minus some. This repertoire shows roughly 67,000 clones, roughly 87% found once; its top ten account for about 5%. Sequences were derived from CD4+ or CD8+ T cells sorted from blood, sampled in a trial of the OX40 agonist ivuxolimab. All receptors come from an adult with an advanced solid tumor such as melanoma, head and neck, liver or kidney cancer.

The chain carries TRBV28 and TRBJ2-7; 11 bases are shared with TRBD2. With 5 bases clipped from V and 1 base from J, the junction kept 7 bases outside the gene matches. The CDR3 covers 16 residues. Germline loops: CDR1 MDHEN, CDR2 SYDVKM. CDR3 sequence (DNA): TGTGCCAGCAGTAGCCAGACTAGCGGGGCTTCCTACGAGCAGTACTTC. Residues: CASSSQTSGASYEQYF.

The rearrangement links TRBV5-1 to TRBJ1-1, with 8 bases matching TRBD1. This CDR3 has 16 amino acids. V was pared by 0 bases and J by 1 base, with 5 bases of the junction left unmatched. The germline CDR1 and CDR2 sequences are SGHRS and YFSETQ. CDR3 loop: CASSLGGQATNTEAFF. The CDR3 region has the DNA TGCGCCAGCAGCTTGGGGGGACAGGCGACGAACACTGAAGCTTTCTTT.

This clone was picked up a small number of times. V is TRBV6-4 and J is TRBJ1-1; D uncertain. The CDR3 contains 13 residues. V lost 2 bases, J lost 0 bases, and 4 bases lay in between. CDR1 MRHNA and CDR2 SNTAGT come from the germline V gene. DNA of the CDR3: TGTGCCAGCAGTGACACTCTGAACACTGAAGCTTTCTTT. Protein product: CASSDTLNTEAFF.

The chain uses TRBV5-6 and TRBJ1-1; 7 bases map to TRBD1. CDR1 and CDR2 from the germline V gene are SGHDT and YYEEEE. Trimming at V came to 4 bases and at J to 1 base, leaving 7 bases not matched to a gene. The CDR3 runs to 15 residues. The CDR3 sequence: CASSPRRDRNTEAFF. Here the CDR3 DNA reads TGTGCCAGCAGCCCCCGCCGGGACAGGAACACTGAAGCTTTCTTT.

This chain links TRBV9 with TRBJ1-6; 9 positions agree with TRBD1. Germline CDR1 SGDLS, CDR2 YYNGEE. V lost 4 bases, J lost 5 bases, and 4 bases stayed unmatched. The CDR3 contains 15 residues. The CDR3, as DNA: TGTGCCAGCAGCACGCGACAGGGGGATAATTCACCCCTCCACTTT. It is translated as CASSTRQGDNSPLHF.

The chain combines TRBV6-4 with TRBJ1-1; TRBD1 matches 7 bases. With 8 bases clipped from V and 5 bases from J, the junction kept 11 bases outside the gene matches. Looked up from germline, CDR1 is MRHNA and CDR2 is SNTAGT. The CDR3 consists of 14 residues. The CDR3 region has the DNA TGTGCCAGCGAGGGACATTCAGGGGGAACTGAAGCTTTCTTT. Protein: CASEGHSGGTEAFF.

This clone showed up just a few times. The chain employs TRBV10-3 and TRBJ2-7, with D possibly being TRBD2 (6 bases). Per the germline V gene, CDR1 is ENHRY and CDR2 is SYGVKD. Trimming took 4 bases from V and 5 from J, leaving 6 bases between them. CDR3 size: 11 residues. The CDR3 sequence is CAISGGNEQYF. The CDR3 nucleotides are TGTGCCATCAGTGGCGGGAACGAGCAGTACTTC.

The gene calls are TRBV27 and TRBJ2-1, with TRBD2 matching 10 bases. V shed 5 bases, J shed 9 bases, and the junction held 13 bases outside the gene matches. The germline V gene has CDR1 MNHEY and CDR2 SMNVEV (reference sequence). The CDR3 contains 16 residues. Written as DNA, the CDR3 is TGTGCCAGCAGTCCACCTCGCCTAGCGGGAGTACGTGAGCAGTTCTTC. Translation: CASSPPRLAGVREQFF.

This clone was detected only a few times. V usage is TRBV18 and J usage is TRBJ1-5, with no clear D. Per germline, CDR1 KGHSH and CDR2 LQKENI. With 8 bases removed from V and 0 bases from J, the gap between germline ends came to 8 bases. CDR3 length: 13 amino acids. CDR3 amino acids: CASQAFSNQPQHF. The CDR3 DNA follows: TGTGCCAGCCAGGCTTTTAGCAATCAGCCCCAGCATTTT.

This sequence joins TRBV6-5 and TRBJ1-2, with 8 nucleotides matching TRBD1. The CDR3 sequence is 15 residues long. The junction had 7 bases not matched to a gene; V was cut back by 5 bases and J by 2 bases. The germline CDR1 and CDR2 sequences are MNHEY and SVGAGI. The CDR3 DNA is TGTGCCAGCAGTATAGGGCGGACAGGGAACTATGGCTACACCTTC. It specifies CASSIGRTGNYGYTF.

The chain is built from TRBV6-5 and TRBJ2-7, with TRBD2 identical over 7 bases. CDR3 length: 16 residues. Per the germline V gene, CDR1 is MNHEY and CDR2 is SVGAGI. Trimming took 0 bases from V and 0 from J; bases not matched to a gene: 5. CDR3 protein: CASSYSIGGSSYEQYF. The CDR3 DNA follows: TGTGCCAGCAGTTACTCGATCGGGGGGAGCTCCTACGAGCAGTACTTC.

The chain carries TRBV5-4 and TRBJ1-1; 8 positions agree with TRBD1. The CDR3 contains 14 residues. CDR1 is SGHNT and CDR2 is YYREEE in the germline V gene (reference sequence). Germline trimming cut 4 bases from V and 1 base from J; bases unmatched to any gene: 3. CDR3 nucleotides: TGTGCCAGCAGCGTGGACAGGGCGAACACTGAAGCTTTCTTT. Its protein is CASSVDRANTEAFF.

The chain has TRBV5-1 and TRBJ2-3; 16 bases align to TRBD2. The V gene end was trimmed by 4 bases and the J gene end by 6 bases; junction bases not matched to a gene: 5. In germline, CDR1 is SGHRS, CDR2 YFSETQ. This CDR3 spans 16 amino acids. CDR3 nucleotides: TGCGCCAGCAGCCAGGGACTAGCGGGGGGGTACGATACGCAGTATTTT. Protein: CASSQGLAGGYDTQYF.

The gene calls are TRBV6-5 and TRBJ1-1, with a weak D call TRBD1 (6 bases). The CDR3 extends over 14 amino acids. Germline V gene data show CDR1 as MNHEY and CDR2 as SVGAGI. Between the trimmed V and J ends, which lost 4 bases and 2 bases, there was a span of 11 bases. CDR3 bases: TGTGCCAGCAGTTCCCCACAGGGAAACACTGAAGCTTTCTTT. Encoded protein: CASSSPQGNTEAFF.

The chain is built from TRBV5-5 and TRBJ1-1, with D possibly matching TRBD1 (6 bases). Germline assignment: CDR1 SGHKS and CDR2 YYEKEE (reference sequence). The CDR3 contains 14 residues. Trimming removed 1 base at V and 5 bases at J, with 12 bases between. CDR3 amino acids: CASSLIQGFTEAFF. For the CDR3, the DNA is TGTGCCAGCAGCTTGATCCAGGGGTTTACTGAAGCTTTCTTT.

The chain is built from TRBV6-6 and TRBJ1-2, with a possible D match to TRBD1 (5 bases). Trimming took 2 bases from V and 8 from J, leaving 6 bases between them. Germline loops: CDR1 MNHNY, CDR2 SVGAGI (reference sequence). CDR3 length equals 11 residues. The CDR3 protein is CASSYGDGYTF. The CDR3 DNA reads TGTGCCAGCAGTTACGGGGACGGCTACACCTTC.

This chain connects TRBV7-2 to TRBJ2-3, with 8 positions matching TRBD1. V shed 0 bases and J 7 bases; nucleotides not matched to a gene: 6. Germline lookup yields CDR1 SGHTA and CDR2 FQGNSA. The CDR3 is 15 residues long. The CDR3 is CASSLAPDRVNTQYF. The CDR3 DNA follows: TGTGCCAGCAGCTTAGCGCCGGACAGGGTCAATACGCAGTATTTT. The full variable domain, with the rest looked up from reference TRBV7-2 and TRBJ2-3, is GAGVSQSPSNKVTEKGKDVELRCDPISGHTALYWYRQSLGQGLEFLIYFQGNSAPDKSGLPSDRFSAERTGGSVSTLTIQRTQQEDSAVYLCASSLAPDRVNTQYFGPGTRLTVL.

This rearrangement joins TRBV28 to TRBJ2-7, with no clear D. The V gene's germline CDR1 is MDHEN and CDR2 SYDVKM. V gave up 1 base and J gave up 0 bases, with 7 bases separating them. There are 14 residues in the CDR3. The CDR3 coding sequence is TGTGCCAGCAGTTTATATTCTGGCTCCTACGAGCAGTACTTC. Protein product: CASSLYSGSYEQYF.

The chain carries TRBV5-1 and TRBJ1-3; 8 bases are shared with TRBD1. Germline V CDR1 and CDR2: SGHRS, YFSETQ. J gave up 0 bases and V 7 bases, and 6 bases lay outside the gene matches. This CDR3 spans 15 amino acids. The CDR3 sequence is CASQTGDLSGNTIYF. The CDR3 nucleotides are TGCGCCAGCCAGACAGGGGACCTCTCTGGAAACACCATATATTTT.

The rearrangement uses TRBV10-3 and TRBJ1-1; no firm D call. The germline V gene has CDR1 ENHRY and CDR2 SYGVKD. There are 13 residues in the CDR3. Trimming shortened V by 11 bases and J by 1 base, and 14 bases separated the two germline ends. The CDR3 spells CAVAGYPNTEAFF. Here the CDR3 DNA reads TGTGCCGTGGCAGGTTATCCGAACACTGAAGCTTTCTTT.

The count of this clone is one. This CDR3 is also generated by other DNA sequences in the sample. This chain links TRBV7-6 with TRBJ1-1, with D unclear. V was trimmed by 5 bases and J by 4 bases, leaving 20 bases between them. The length of the CDR3 is 16 residues. The germline gives CDR1 SGHVS, CDR2 FNYEAQ. The CDR3 is CASSPRTGYRFTEAFF. The CDR3 DNA reads TGTGCCAGCAGCCCGAGGACGGGGTACCGGTTCACTGAAGCTTTCTTT. Drawing the rest from reference TRBV7-6 and TRBJ1-1, the complete variable domain is GAGVSQSPRYKVTKRGQDVALRCDPISGHVSLYWYRQALGQGPEFLTYFNYEAQQDKSGLPNDRFSAERPEGSISTLTIQRTEQRDSAMYRCASSPRTGYRFTEAFFGQGTRLTVV.

CDR3: CATSRDWGTGMNEQYF. CDR3 in DNA: TGTGCCACCAGCAGAGATTGGGGGACAGGGATGAACGAGCAGTACTTC. This sequence joins TRBV15 and TRBJ2-7; the match to TRBD1 covers 9 bases. Germline assignment: CDR1 LNHNV and CDR2 YYDKDF (reference sequence). With V trimmed by 0 bases and J by 5 bases, 8 bases remained unmatched. The CDR3 extends over 16 amino acids.

This clone was observed once. The genes are TRBV19 and TRBJ1-4; TRBD1 aligns across 9 bases. Germline CDR1 LNHDA, CDR2 SQIVND (reference sequence). The CDR3 runs to 15 residues. The junction had 10 bases not matched to a gene; V was cut back by 6 bases and J by 8 bases. CDR3 DNA: TGTGCCAGTAGCTCCGCCGGGACAGGGAACGAAAAACTGTTTTTT. Protein: CASSSAGTGNEKLFF.

CDR3 sequence: CASSFFGGTDTQYF. CDR3 DNA sequence: TGCGCCAGCAGCTTTTTTGGGGGGACAGATACGCAGTATTTT. The chain employs TRBV5-1 and TRBJ2-3; TRBD2 is a possible D gene (6 bases). This CDR3 region has 14 residues. Germline V gene data show CDR1 as SGHRS and CDR2 as YFSETQ. V lost 2 bases and J lost 3, with 10 bases in between.

The V and J genes are TRBV28 and TRBJ2-2; 7 positions agree with TRBD1. This CDR3 is built from 15 residues. V was pared by 5 bases and J by 0 bases, with 3 bases of the junction left unmatched. Per germline, CDR1 MDHEN and CDR2 SYDVKM. The CDR3 sequence is CASSPGQSNTGELFF. As DNA, the CDR3 is TGTGCCAGCAGTCCGGGACAGTCGAACACCGGGGAGCTGTTTTTT.

This clone was counted a single time. The chain recombines TRBV7-2 with TRBJ1-4; D is ambiguous. V was pared by 5 bases and J by 8 bases, with 15 bases between. The CDR3 contains 14 residues. The germline V gene has CDR1 SGHTA and CDR2 FQGNSA. For the CDR3, the DNA is TGTGCCAGCAGCCCGGCCGGTTCCGGGGAAAAACTGTTTTTT. Protein sequence: CASSPAGSGEKLFF.

The rearrangement joins TRBV6-5 to TRBJ1-6, with 8 bases fitting TRBD1. The CDR3 loop spans 15 amino acids. The V gene end was trimmed by 2 bases and the J gene end by 7 bases; junction bases not matched to a gene: 4. CDR1 is MNHEY, CDR2 SVGAGI, per germline. This chain's CDR3 is CASSYAHRGNSPLHF. CDR3 DNA sequence: TGTGCCAGCAGTTACGCCCACAGGGGGAATTCACCCCTCCACTTT.

V is TRBV19 and J is TRBJ2-3, with D maybe TRBD2 (5 bases). The CDR3 covers 16 residues. With 7 bases removed from V and 6 bases from J, the gap between germline ends came to 23 bases. Germline V gene sequence: CDR1 LNHDA, CDR2 SQIVND (reference sequence). In nucleotides, the CDR3 is TGTGCCAGTAACGCCCCCAGGTCCGGGATGGGTGATACGCAGTATTTT. Amino acid sequence: CASNAPRSGMGDTQYF.

This sequence joins TRBV2 and TRBJ2-2; D gene unclear. Per the germline V gene, CDR1 is SNHLY and CDR2 is FYNNEI. CDR3 size: 15 residues. Trimming pared 3 bases from V and 1 base from J, leaving 9 bases between. DNA for the CDR3: TGTGCCAGCAGTGATGAGACACAGAACACCGGGGAGCTGTTTTTT. This encodes CASSDETQNTGELFF.

The CDR3: CASSLGLSGAFTDTQYF. The CDR3 coding sequence is TGTGCCAGCAGTTTAGGTCTCTCGGGGGCCTTCACAGATACGCAGTATTTT. V is TRBV28 and J is TRBJ2-3; either TRBD1 or TRBD2 may fit D (6 bases each). CDR1 is MDHEN, CDR2 SYDVKM, per germline. This CDR3 is built from 17 residues. The V end was cut by 2 bases, the J end by 2 bases, with 17 bases between. Based on the CDR3 plus reference TRBV28 and TRBJ2-3, the full variable domain is DVKVTQSSRYLVKRTGEKVFLECVQDMDHENMFWYRQDPGLGLRLIYFSYDVKMKEKGDIPEGYSVSREKKERFSLILESASTNQTSMYLCASSLGLSGAFTDTQYFGPGTRLTVL.